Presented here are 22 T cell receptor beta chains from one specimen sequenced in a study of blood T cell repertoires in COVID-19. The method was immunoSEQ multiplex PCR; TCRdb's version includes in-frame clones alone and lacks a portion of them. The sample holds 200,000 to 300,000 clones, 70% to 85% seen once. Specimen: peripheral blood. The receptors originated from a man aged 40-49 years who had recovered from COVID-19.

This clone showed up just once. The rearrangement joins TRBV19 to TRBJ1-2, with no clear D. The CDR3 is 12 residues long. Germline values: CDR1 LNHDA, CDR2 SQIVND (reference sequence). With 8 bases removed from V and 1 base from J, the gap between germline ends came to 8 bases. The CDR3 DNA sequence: TGTGCCAGTGTTAGCGTTAACTATGGCTACACCTTC. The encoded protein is CASVSVNYGYTF. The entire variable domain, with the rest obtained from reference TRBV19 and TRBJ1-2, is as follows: DGGITQSPKYLFRKEGQNVTLSCEQNLNHDAMYWYRQDPGQGLRLIYYSQIVNDFQKGDIAEGYSVSREKKESFPLTVTSAQKNPTAFYLCASVSVNYGYTFGSGTRLTVV.

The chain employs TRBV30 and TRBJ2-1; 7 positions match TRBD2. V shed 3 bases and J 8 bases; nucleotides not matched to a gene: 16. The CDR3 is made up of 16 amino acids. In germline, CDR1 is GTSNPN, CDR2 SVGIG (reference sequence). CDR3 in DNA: TGTGCCTGGAGGCTGAGGGAGGGTCTCTTTTGGGATGAGCAGTTCTTC. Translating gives CAWRLREGLFWDEQFF.

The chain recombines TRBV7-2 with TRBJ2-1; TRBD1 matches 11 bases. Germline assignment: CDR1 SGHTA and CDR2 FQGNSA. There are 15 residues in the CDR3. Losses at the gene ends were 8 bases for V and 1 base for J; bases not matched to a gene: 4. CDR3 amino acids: CASQGQGASYNEQFF. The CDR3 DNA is TGTGCCAGCCAAGGACAGGGGGCTTCCTACAATGAGCAGTTCTTC.

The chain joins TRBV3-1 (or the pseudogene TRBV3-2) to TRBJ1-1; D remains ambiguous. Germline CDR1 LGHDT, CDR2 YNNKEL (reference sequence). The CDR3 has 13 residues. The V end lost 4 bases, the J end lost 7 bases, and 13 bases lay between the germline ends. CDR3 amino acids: CASSPEVWSEAFF. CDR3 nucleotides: TGTGCCAGCAGCCCGGAGGTGTGGAGTGAAGCTTTCTTT.

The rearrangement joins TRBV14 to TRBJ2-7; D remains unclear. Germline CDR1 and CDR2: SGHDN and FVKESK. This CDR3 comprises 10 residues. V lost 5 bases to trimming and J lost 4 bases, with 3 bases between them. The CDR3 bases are TGTGCCAGCAGCTCTTACGAGCAGTACTTC. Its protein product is CASSSYEQYF.

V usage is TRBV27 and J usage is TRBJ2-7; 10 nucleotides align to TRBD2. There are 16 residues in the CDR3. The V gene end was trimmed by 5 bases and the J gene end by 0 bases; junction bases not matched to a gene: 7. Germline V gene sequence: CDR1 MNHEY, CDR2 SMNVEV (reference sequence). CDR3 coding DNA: TGTGCCAGCAGTGCACTAGCGGGGAAGCCCTCCTACGAGCAGTACTTC. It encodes CASSALAGKPSYEQYF.

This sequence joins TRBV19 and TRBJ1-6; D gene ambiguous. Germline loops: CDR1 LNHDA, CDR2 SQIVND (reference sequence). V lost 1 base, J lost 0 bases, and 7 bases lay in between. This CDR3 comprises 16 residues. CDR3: CASSIATSSYNSPLHF. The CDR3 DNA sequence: TGTGCCAGTAGTATAGCTACGAGCTCCTATAATTCACCCCTCCACTTT. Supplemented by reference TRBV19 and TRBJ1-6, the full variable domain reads DGGITQSPKYLFRKEGQNVTLSCEQNLNHDAMYWYRQDPGQGLRLIYYSQIVNDFQKGDIAEGYSVSREKKESFPLTVTSAQKNPTAFYLCASSIATSSYNSPLHFGNGTRLTVT.

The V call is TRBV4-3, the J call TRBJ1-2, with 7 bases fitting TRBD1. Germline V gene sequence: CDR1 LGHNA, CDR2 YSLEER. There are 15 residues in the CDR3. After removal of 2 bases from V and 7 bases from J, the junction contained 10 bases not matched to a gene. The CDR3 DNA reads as TGCGCCAGCAGCCAATTAACAGGGGTCGAAGTTGGCTACACCTTC. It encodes CASSQLTGVEVGYTF.

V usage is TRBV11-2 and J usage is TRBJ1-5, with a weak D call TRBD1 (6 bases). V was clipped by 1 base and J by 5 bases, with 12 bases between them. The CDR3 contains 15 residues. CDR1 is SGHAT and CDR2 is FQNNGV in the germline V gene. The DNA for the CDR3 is TGTGCCAGCAGCTTAGGAGGACAGATATATCAGCCCCAGCATTTT. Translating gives CASSLGGQIYQPQHF.

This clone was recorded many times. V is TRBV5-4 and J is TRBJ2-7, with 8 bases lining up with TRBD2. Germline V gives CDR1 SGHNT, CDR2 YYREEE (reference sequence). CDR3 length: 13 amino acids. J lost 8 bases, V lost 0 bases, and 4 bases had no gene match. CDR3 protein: CASSLDEREQQYF. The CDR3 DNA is TGTGCCAGCAGCTTGGACGAGCGGGAGCAGCAGTACTTC. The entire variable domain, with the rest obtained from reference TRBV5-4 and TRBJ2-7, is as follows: ETGVTQSPTHLIKTRGQQVTLRCSSQSGHNTVSWYQQALGQGPQFIFQYYREEENGRGNFPPRFSGLQFPNYSSELNVNALELDDSALYLCASSLDEREQQYFGPGTRLTVT.

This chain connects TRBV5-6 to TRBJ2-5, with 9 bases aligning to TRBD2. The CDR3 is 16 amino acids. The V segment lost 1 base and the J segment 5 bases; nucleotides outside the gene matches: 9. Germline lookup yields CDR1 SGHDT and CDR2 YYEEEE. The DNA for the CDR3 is TGTGCCAGCAGCTTGTCCCCCAGCGGGAGGTTGGAGACCCAGTACTTC. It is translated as CASSLSPSGRLETQYF. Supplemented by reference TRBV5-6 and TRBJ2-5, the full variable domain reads DAGVTQSPTHLIKTRGQQVTLRCSPKSGHDTVSWYQQALGQGPQFIFQYYEEEERQRGNFPDRFSGHQFPNYSSELNVNALLLGDSALYLCASSLSPSGRLETQYFGPGTRLLVL.

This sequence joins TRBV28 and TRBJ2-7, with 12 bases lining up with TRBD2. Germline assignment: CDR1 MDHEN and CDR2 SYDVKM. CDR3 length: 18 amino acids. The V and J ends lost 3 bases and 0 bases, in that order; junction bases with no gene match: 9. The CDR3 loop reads CASSFFPLAGGSSYEQYF. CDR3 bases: TGTGCCAGCAGTTTTTTTCCCCTAGCGGGAGGGAGCTCCTACGAGCAGTACTTC.

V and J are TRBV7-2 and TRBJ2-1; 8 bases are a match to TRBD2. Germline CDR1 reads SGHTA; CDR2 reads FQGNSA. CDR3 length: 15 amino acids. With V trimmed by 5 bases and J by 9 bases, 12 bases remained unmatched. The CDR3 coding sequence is TGTGCCAGCAGCCCCCCCCCGGGAGGGCCAGTTGAGCAGTTCTTC. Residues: CASSPPPGGPVEQFF. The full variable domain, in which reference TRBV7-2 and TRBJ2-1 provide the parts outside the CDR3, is GAGVSQSPSNKVTEKGKDVELRCDPISGHTALYWYRQSLGQGLEFLIYFQGNSAPDKSGLPSDRFSAERTGGSVSTLTIQRTQQEDSAVYLCASSPPPGGPVEQFFGPGTRLTVL.

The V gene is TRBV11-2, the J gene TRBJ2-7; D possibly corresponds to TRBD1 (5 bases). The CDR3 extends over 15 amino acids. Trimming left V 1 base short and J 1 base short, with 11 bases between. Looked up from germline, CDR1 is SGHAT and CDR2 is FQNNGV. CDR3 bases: TGTGCCAGCAGCTTAGGGCGAGCAGGGTCCTACGAGCAGTACTTC. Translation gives CASSLGRAGSYEQYF.

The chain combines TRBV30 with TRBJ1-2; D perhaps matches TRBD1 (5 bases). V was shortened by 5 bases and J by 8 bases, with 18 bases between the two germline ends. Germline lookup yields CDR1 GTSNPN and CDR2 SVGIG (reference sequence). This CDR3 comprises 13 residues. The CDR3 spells CAWGMGGDQGYTF. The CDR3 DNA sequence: TGTGCCTGGGGAATGGGAGGGGATCAGGGCTACACCTTC. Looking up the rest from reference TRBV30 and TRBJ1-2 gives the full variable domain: SQTIHQWPATLVQPVGSPLSLECTVEGTSNPNLYWYRQAAGRGLQLLFYSVGIGQISSEVPQNLSASRPQDRQFILSSKKLLLSDSGFYLCAWGMGGDQGYTFGSGTRLTVV.

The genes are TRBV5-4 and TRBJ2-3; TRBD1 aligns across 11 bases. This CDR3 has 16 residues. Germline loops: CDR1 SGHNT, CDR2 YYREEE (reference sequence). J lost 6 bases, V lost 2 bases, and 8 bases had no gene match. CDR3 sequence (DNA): TGTGCCAGCAGCTTTCCGGGACAGGGGGAATCGGATACGCAGTATTTT. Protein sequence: CASSFPGQGESDTQYF. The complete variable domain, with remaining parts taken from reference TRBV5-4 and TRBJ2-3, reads ETGVTQSPTHLIKTRGQQVTLRCSSQSGHNTVSWYQQALGQGPQFIFQYYREEENGRGNFPPRFSGLQFPNYSSELNVNALELDDSALYLCASSFPGQGESDTQYFGPGTRLTVL.

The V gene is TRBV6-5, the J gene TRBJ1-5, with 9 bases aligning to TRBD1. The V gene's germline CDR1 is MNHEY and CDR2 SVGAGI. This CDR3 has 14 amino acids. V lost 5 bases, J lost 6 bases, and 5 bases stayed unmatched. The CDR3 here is CASSTGTGIQPQHF. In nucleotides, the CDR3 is TGTGCCAGCAGTACCGGGACAGGGATTCAGCCCCAGCATTTT.

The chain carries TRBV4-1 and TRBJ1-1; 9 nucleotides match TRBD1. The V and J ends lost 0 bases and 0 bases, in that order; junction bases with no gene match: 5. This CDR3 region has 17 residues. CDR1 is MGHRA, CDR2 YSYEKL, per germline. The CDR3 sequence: CASSQDPGQGMNTEAFF. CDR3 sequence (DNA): TGCGCCAGCAGCCAAGACCCGGGACAGGGAATGAACACTGAAGCTTTCTTT.

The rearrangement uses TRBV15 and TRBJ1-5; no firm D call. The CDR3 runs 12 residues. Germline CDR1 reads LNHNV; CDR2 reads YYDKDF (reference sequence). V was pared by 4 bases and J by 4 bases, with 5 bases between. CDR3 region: CATSTRNQPQHF. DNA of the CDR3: TGTGCCACCAGCACTCGGAATCAGCCCCAGCATTTT.

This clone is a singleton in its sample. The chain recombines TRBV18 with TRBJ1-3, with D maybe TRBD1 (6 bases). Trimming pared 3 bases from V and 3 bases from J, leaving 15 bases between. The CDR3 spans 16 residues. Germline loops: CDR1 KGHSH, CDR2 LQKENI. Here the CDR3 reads CASSPTAQGFGNTIYF. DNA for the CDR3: TGTGCCAGCTCACCCACCGCCCAGGGGTTTGGAAACACCATATATTTT. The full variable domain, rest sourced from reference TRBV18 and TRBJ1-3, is NAGVMQNPRHLVRRRGQEARLRCSPMKGHSHVYWYRQLPEEGLKFMVYLQKENIIDESGMPKERFSAEFPKEGPSILRIQQVVRGDSAAYFCASSPTAQGFGNTIYFGEGSWLTVV.

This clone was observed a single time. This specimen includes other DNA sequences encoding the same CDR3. This chain's CDR3 is CASSLTVNTEAFF. The CDR3 DNA reads TGTGCCAGCAGCCTTACGGTGAACACTGAAGCTTTCTTT. This rearrangement joins TRBV6-5 to TRBJ1-1; D remains ambiguous. The CDR3 runs to 13 residues. Germline assignment: CDR1 MNHEY and CDR2 SVGAGI. Trimming took off 6 bases at V and 0 bases at J, with 8 bases between the two ends.

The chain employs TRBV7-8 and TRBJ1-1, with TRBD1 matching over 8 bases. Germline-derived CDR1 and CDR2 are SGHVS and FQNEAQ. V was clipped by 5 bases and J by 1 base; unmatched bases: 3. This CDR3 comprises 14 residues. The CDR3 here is CASSDTGGNTEAFF. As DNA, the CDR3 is TGTGCCAGCAGCGATACAGGGGGGAACACTGAAGCTTTCTTT.